These 13 T cell receptor beta chains were all obtained from the same sample, sequenced in a study of T cells after yellow fever vaccination. TCRdb passed the 5' RACE reads through MiXCR, listing each CDR3 protein once. This table holds a few hundred thousand distinct CDR3 sequences, about an eighth found once. Sequenced here: CD4+ T cells sorted from PBMCs, sampled 15 days after the yellow fever booster vaccination. The receptor source for this set is a man aged 18 to 29 who received the YFV17D yellow fever vaccine.

The V gene is TRBV6-1, the J gene TRBJ2-3, with TRBD2 identical over 8 bases. Germline V gene data show CDR1 as MNHNS and CDR2 as SASEGT. Unmatched junction bases numbered 3, after V lost 6 bases and J lost 1 base. This CDR3 comprises 14 residues. The CDR3 bases are TGTGCCAGCAGGCCGACTAGCGGCACAGATACGCAGTATTTT. Translated, it gives CASRPTSGTDTQYF.

This clonotype was seen only a few times. The gene calls are TRBV2 and TRBJ2-2; tentative D call: TRBD2 (7 bases). The V and J ends lost 3 bases and 5 bases respectively, with 13 bases between them. Germline values: CDR1 SNHLY, CDR2 FYNNEI. The CDR3 has 15 residues. The CDR3 spells CASSDRGGFTGELFF. CDR3 sequence (DNA): TGTGCCAGCAGTGACAGGGGAGGGTTTACCGGGGAGCTGTTTTTT. Together with reference TRBV2 and TRBJ2-2, the CDR3 gives the full variable domain: EPEVTQTPSHQVTQMGQEVILRCVPISNHLYFYWYRQILGQKVEFLVSFYNNEISEKSEIFDDQFSVERPDGSNFTLKIRSTKLEDSAMYFCASSDRGGFTGELFFGEGSRLTVL.

CDR3 DNA sequence: TGTGCCAGCAGCTTAGCAGGGAGCCCCTACGAGCAGTACGTC. As protein: CASSLAGSPYEQYV. The chain recombines TRBV7-8 with TRBJ2-7, with D possibly being TRBD2 (5 bases). This CDR3 region has 14 residues. The germline CDR1 and CDR2 sequences are SGHVS and FQNEAQ. Trimming stripped 0 bases from V and 2 bases from J, with 8 bases between.

This clonotype was seen a handful of times. J is TRBJ1-3 and V is TRBV7-2, with D uncertain. With 1 base removed from V and 10 bases from J, the gap between germline ends came to 5 bases. This CDR3 region has 11 residues. Germline V CDR1 and CDR2: SGHTA, FQGNSA. The CDR3 loop is CASSLGGTIYF. CDR3 DNA sequence: TGTGCCAGCAGCTTAGGAGGAACCATATATTTT.

This clonotype was observed a few times. The gene calls are TRBV5-6 and TRBJ2-4; D uncertain. Deletions cut 2 bases from V and 0 bases from J, with 9 bases between. CDR3 length: 15 residues. From germline, CDR1 is SGHDT and CDR2 YYEEEE. The CDR3 loop is CASSFGRPAKNIQYF. CDR3 DNA sequence: TGTGCCAGCAGCTTCGGGCGCCCAGCCAAAAACATTCAGTACTTC.

The CDR3 DNA is TGCGCCAGCAGCTTGGCTAACAGGGCTGGGGCCAACGTCCTGACTTTC. The encoded protein is CASSLANRAGANVLTF. The chain combines TRBV5-1 with TRBJ2-6, with D perhaps TRBD1 (6 bases). Looked up from germline, CDR1 is SGHRS and CDR2 is YFSETQ. The CDR3 extends over 16 amino acids. With 0 bases removed from V and 2 bases from J, the gap between germline ends came to 9 bases.

This clonotype was observed a handful of times. V and J are TRBV12-5 and TRBJ2-1; 10 bases map to TRBD1. V gave up 1 base and J gave up 9 bases; unmatched junction bases: 6. The germline V gene encodes CDR1 LGHNT and CDR2 FRNRAP. This CDR3 has 15 amino acids. CDR3 sequence reads: CASGLGTGGFGEQFF. The CDR3, as DNA: TGTGCTAGTGGTTTGGGGACAGGGGGTTTCGGTGAGCAGTTCTTC.

The chain carries TRBV18 and TRBJ1-5, with TRBD1 identical over 7 bases. Germline V gene sequence: CDR1 KGHSH, CDR2 LQKENI. After removal of 2 bases from V and 3 bases from J, the junction contained 4 bases not matched to a gene. The CDR3 is made up of 15 amino acids. This CDR3 is CASSPSTGLNQPQHF. CDR3 sequence (DNA): TGTGCCAGCTCACCATCGACAGGGCTCAATCAGCCCCAGCATTTT.

This clonotype came up a few times. V usage is TRBV9 and J usage is TRBJ2-7, with D perhaps matching TRBD1 or TRBD2 (6 bases each). The germline gives CDR1 SGDLS, CDR2 YYNGEE. This CDR3 spans 13 amino acids. Trimming pared 4 bases from V and 4 bases from J, leaving 12 bases between. The CDR3 loop reads CASSPRGGYEQYF. CDR3 in DNA: TGTGCCAGCAGCCCCCGAGGGGGGTACGAGCAGTACTTC.

The V gene is TRBV7-3, the J gene TRBJ2-2, with a possible D match to TRBD2 (6 bases). The CDR3 totals 15 residues. V was trimmed by 6 bases and J by 6 bases, leaving 17 bases between them. Germline assignment: CDR1 SGHTA and CDR2 FQGTGA. CDR3 DNA sequence: TGTGCCAGCAGGGGGGACGGGGGTAGCGCCGGGGAGCTGTTTTTT. Its protein is CASRGDGGSAGELFF.

This CDR3 reads CASTGVANTEAFF. The CDR3 DNA reads as TGTGCCAGCACTGGGGTGGCGAACACTGAAGCTTTCTTT. This chain joins TRBV28 and TRBJ1-1; no reliable D call. The CDR3 loop spans 13 amino acids. CDR1 is MDHEN, CDR2 SYDVKM, per germline. Trimming removed 7 bases from V and 1 base from J, with 10 bases in between.

CDR3 nucleotides: TGTGCCAGCAGTTACTCCCCCGGGACTAGCTACGAGCAGTACTTC. Amino acid sequence: CASSYSPGTSYEQYF. The chain carries TRBV6-2 or TRBV6-3 and TRBJ2-7; 8 positions match TRBD2. Germline V gene data show CDR1 as MNHEY and CDR2 as SVGEGT. With V trimmed by 0 bases and J by 3 bases, 4 bases remained unmatched. The CDR3 contains 15 residues.

V usage is TRBV20-1 and J usage is TRBJ2-1, with 13 bases aligning to TRBD2. Germline loops: CDR1 DFQATT, CDR2 SNEGSKA (reference sequence). V gave up 4 bases and J gave up 9 bases; unmatched junction bases: 6. The CDR3 totals 14 residues. The CDR3 DNA follows: TGCAGTGCTACGGGACTAGCGGGGCTCTTTGAGCAGTTCTTC. It codes for CSATGLAGLFEQFF.